This TCR beta chain emerged from a study of blood T cell repertoires in COVID-19. Study context: Acute and convalescent COVID-19 specimens originated in the United States, Italy and Spain. T cells, B-cell-depleted T cells, or PBMCs provided the cDNA or gDNA that served as material.

Trimming stripped 6 bases from V and 6 bases from J, with 15 bases between. The germline V gene has CDR1 MDHEN and CDR2 SYDVKM. This CDR3 contains 14 residues. In the original workflow: Amplification of reference gene primers provided the estimated nucleated cell counts. Repertoires were generated with immunoSEQ multiplex PCR, while TCRdb's copy carries only in-frame clones and drops some. The V and J calls and the clone size are those of that table, but D and trimming were determined from the DNA. The repertoire has fewer than 300,000 clones, around 88% of them found once; the top ten carry 5% to 6%.

The specimen was peripheral blood. The chain joins TRBV28 to TRBJ1-5; D not certain. This sequence originates from an elderly man with acute or convalescent COVID-19. This CDR3 reads CASSPQLAPQPQHF. As DNA, the CDR3 is TGTGCCAGCAGCCCCCAGTTGGCACCTCAGCCCCAGCATTTT.